These 22 T cell receptor beta chains originate from one sample sequenced in a study of shared clonotypes between healthy human individuals (dated by TCRdb to the early 2020s). To prepare the library, the immunoSEQ multiplex PCR assay was applied. Not all clones reach the TCRdb copy of this immuneACCESS table, which keeps in-frame sequences only. Checked studies attribute under half of the gap to unresolved V genes and leave the rest unexplained. Recorded for this sample are more than 900,000 clones; about four fifths of them occurred a single time. The top ten hold 0.6% to 0.7% of the sample. The sequencing input was memory CD4+ T cells from PBMCs. The cell subset or site label on this specimen signifies: CD45RA-negative fraction. These receptors were collected from a young man in good health. Some clones in this sample may be carry-over from other donors' samples.

This clone has just a few counts. J is TRBJ2-1 and V is TRBV19; no firm D call. The CDR3 spans 9 residues. Trimming stripped 9 bases from V and 9 bases from J, with 6 bases between. CDR1 is LNHDA and CDR2 is SQIVND in the germline V gene (reference sequence). The CDR3 DNA sequence: TGTGCCAGACCTGGTGAGCAGTTCTTC. This encodes CARPGEQFF.

The gene calls are TRBV2 and TRBJ1-1; possibly TRBD1 for D (6 bases). Per germline, CDR1 SNHLY and CDR2 FYNNEI. CDR3 length: 14 amino acids. Between the trimmed V and J ends, which lost 5 bases and 6 bases, there was a span of 16 bases. In DNA, the CDR3 is TGTGCCAGCAGTTGGCCCGGGGAGGGGGCTGAAGCTTTCTTT. This sequence encodes CASSWPGEGAEAFF. Drawing the rest from reference TRBV2 and TRBJ1-1, the complete variable domain is EPEVTQTPSHQVTQMGQEVILRCVPISNHLYFYWYRQILGQKVEFLVSFYNNEISEKSEIFDDQFSVERPDGSNFTLKIRSTKLEDSAMYFCASSWPGEGAEAFFGQGTRLTVV.

In regard to this clone: The same CDR3 is also encoded by other DNA sequences in this sample. This chain connects TRBV7-2 to TRBJ2-3; D is uncertain. Germline lookup yields CDR1 SGHTA and CDR2 FQGNSA. CDR3 length: 12 amino acids. V lost 2 bases to trimming and J lost 2 bases, with 2 bases between them. The CDR3 spells CASSLSTDTQYF. The CDR3 DNA follows: TGTGCCAGCAGCTTATCCACAGATACGCAGTATTTT.

The V call is TRBV28, the J call TRBJ2-3; a possible D gene is TRBD1 (5 bases). Per the germline V gene, CDR1 is MDHEN and CDR2 is SYDVKM. V lost 7 bases and J lost 11, with 28 bases in between. This CDR3 contains 16 residues. CDR3 amino acids: CASNDRRTFFLHMQYF. As DNA, the CDR3 is TGTGCCAGCAATGATAGAAGGACATTTTTTCTCCATATGCAGTATTTT. The complete variable domain, with remaining parts taken from reference TRBV28 and TRBJ2-3, reads DVKVTQSSRYLVKRTGEKVFLECVQDMDHENMFWYRQDPGLGLRLIYFSYDVKMKEKGDIPEGYSVSREKKERFSLILESASTNQTSMYLCASNDRRTFFLHMQYFGPGTRLTVL.

This chain uses TRBV5-1 with TRBJ2-7; TRBD2 might be the D (6 bases). Germline loops: CDR1 SGHRS, CDR2 YFSETQ. This CDR3 region has 16 residues. Trimming took 4 bases from V and 2 from J, leaving 19 bases between them. The CDR3 DNA reads as TGCGCCAGCAGCCCAGAGACGGGAGCAATCGCCTACGAGCAGTACTTC. It yields the protein CASSPETGAIAYEQYF.

This clone has just one count. The J gene is TRBJ2-7, the V gene TRBV28; TRBD2 agrees at 13 bases. The J segment lost 10 bases and the V segment lost 5 bases, leaving 11 bases of the junction unmatched. Germline CDR1 reads MDHEN; CDR2 reads SYDVKM. This CDR3 is built from 15 residues. The CDR3 region is CASSAPGLAGRLQYF. The CDR3 region has the DNA TGTGCCAGCAGTGCACCGGGACTAGCGGGAAGGTTACAGTACTTC.

This chain connects TRBV30 to TRBJ1-6; D is unclear. Trimming shortened V by 8 bases and J by 4 bases, and 12 bases separated the two germline ends. This CDR3 is 13 amino acids long. Germline V gene lookup returns CDR1 GTSNPN and CDR2 SVGIG (reference sequence). In DNA, the CDR3 is TGTGCCCGTCGCGTGGGGTATAATTCACCCCTCCACTTT. It is translated as CARRVGYNSPLHF.

This sequence joins TRBV18 and TRBJ2-7; either TRBD1 or TRBD2 may fit D (5 bases each). The CDR3 covers 16 residues. Trimming took 1 base from V and 5 from J, leaving 18 bases between them. CDR1 KGHSH and CDR2 LQKENI come from the germline V gene. The CDR3 DNA reads TGTGCCAGCTCACCACGAGACACCGGGACCGGGAACGAGCAGTACTTC. Translating gives CASSPRDTGTGNEQYF.

The CDR3 here is CASSLSRGAGYEQYF. The CDR3 DNA reads as TGTGCCAGCAGTTTATCGAGGGGAGCGGGGTACGAGCAGTACTTC. This rearrangement joins TRBV27 to TRBJ2-7, with 7 bases fitting TRBD2. Germline V CDR1 and CDR2: MNHEY, SMNVEV (reference sequence). The CDR3 consists of 15 residues. V shed 0 bases and J 4 bases; nucleotides not matched to a gene: 6.

V is TRBV5-1 and J is TRBJ1-2; tentative D call: TRBD1 (6 bases). Germline lookup yields CDR1 SGHRS and CDR2 YFSETQ. CDR3 length: 13 residues. Trimming left V 3 bases short and J 8 bases short, with 14 bases between. The CDR3 DNA is TGCGCCAGCAGCTCGGACAGCTACGAAGGCTACACCTTC. It yields the protein CASSSDSYEGYTF. The full variable domain, rest sourced from reference TRBV5-1 and TRBJ1-2, is KAGVTQTPRYLIKTRGQQVTLSCSPISGHRSVSWYQQTPGQGLQFLFEYFSETQRNKGNFPGRFSGRQFSNSRSEMNVSTLELGDSALYLCASSSDSYEGYTFGSGTRLTVV.

The chain is built from TRBV27 and TRBJ2-1; TRBD2 aligns across 7 bases. Germline V lookup: CDR1 MNHEY, CDR2 SMNVEV (reference sequence). The CDR3 is 14 amino acids. Losses at the gene ends were 10 bases for V and 8 bases for J; bases not matched to a gene: 14. For the CDR3, the DNA is TGTGCCACCAAAGGGTCGAGGGGAGGGTATGAGCAGTTCTTC. This encodes CATKGSRGGYEQFF.

The chain is built from TRBV10-3 and TRBJ2-3; D might be TRBD2 (5 bases). Germline V gives CDR1 ENHRY, CDR2 SYGVKD. V was trimmed by 3 bases and J by 4 bases, leaving 11 bases between them. The CDR3 loop spans 14 amino acids. CDR3 DNA: TGTGCCATCAGTGATCTCACCGGGGCAGATACGCAGTATTTT. It codes for CAISDLTGADTQYF.

Ten or more counts support this clone. This sequence joins TRBV27 and TRBJ2-1, with 10 bases lining up with TRBD2. After removal of 6 bases from V and 10 bases from J, the junction contained 12 bases not matched to a gene. This CDR3 region has 15 residues. Germline CDR1 reads MNHEY; CDR2 reads SMNVEV (reference sequence). CDR3 loop: CASSPFLAGAREQFF. The CDR3 DNA reads as TGTGCCAGCAGCCCCTTCCTAGCGGGAGCAAGGGAGCAGTTCTTC.

The rearrangement uses TRBV7-2 and TRBJ2-3; TRBD2 aligns across 10 bases. With V trimmed by 3 bases and J by 4 bases, 7 bases remained unmatched. CDR1 is SGHTA and CDR2 is FQGNSA in the germline V gene. This CDR3 is built from 16 residues. The CDR3: CASSFLAGGSADTQYF. The CDR3 nucleotides are TGTGCCAGCAGCTTCTTAGCGGGAGGTTCTGCAGATACGCAGTATTTT. The complete variable domain, with remaining parts taken from reference TRBV7-2 and TRBJ2-3, reads GAGVSQSPSNKVTEKGKDVELRCDPISGHTALYWYRQSLGQGLEFLIYFQGNSAPDKSGLPSDRFSAERTGGSVSTLTIQRTQQEDSAVYLCASSFLAGGSADTQYFGPGTRLTVL.

This clone was seen many times. The chain joins TRBV9 to TRBJ2-1; 9 positions match TRBD1. The CDR3 totals 14 residues. Germline V gene data show CDR1 as SGDLS and CDR2 as YYNGEE. J lost 6 bases, V lost 4 bases, and 5 bases had no gene match. The CDR3 DNA reads TGTGCCAGCAGCAAGGGACAGGGCATCAATGAGCAGTTCTTC. It yields the protein CASSKGQGINEQFF.

The chain joins TRBV7-8 to TRBJ2-2; TRBD1 agrees at 11 bases. CDR3 length equals 16 residues. Trimming removed 5 bases from V and 4 bases from J; junction bases left unmatched: 6. Germline-derived CDR1 and CDR2 are SGHVS and FQNEAQ. As DNA, the CDR3 is TGTGCCAGCAGCGTCTGGACAGGGGGCTTCACCGGGGAGCTGTTTTTT. Protein: CASSVWTGGFTGELFF.

The rearrangement joins TRBV18 to TRBJ2-4; 7 nucleotides match TRBD2. Trimming cost V 3 bases and J 0 bases; bases outside gene matches: 5. This CDR3 region has 16 residues. CDR1 and CDR2 (germline): KGHSH, LQKENI. CDR3 loop: CASSPGGSGAKNIQYF. For the CDR3, the DNA is TGTGCCAGCTCACCGGGGGGGAGTGGAGCCAAAAACATTCAGTACTTC.

The rearrangement links TRBV7-8 to TRBJ2-7; 7 bases align to TRBD1. V was pared by 4 bases and J by 6 bases, with 6 bases of the junction left unmatched. Germline-derived CDR1 and CDR2 are SGHVS and FQNEAQ. CDR3 size: 13 residues. DNA for the CDR3: TGTGCCAGCAGCTGGGGGACAGAGCTCGAGCAGTACTTC. Translating gives CASSWGTELEQYF. The entire variable domain, with the rest obtained from reference TRBV7-8 and TRBJ2-7, is as follows: GAGVSQSPRYKVAKRGQDVALRCDPISGHVSLFWYQQALGQGPEFLTYFQNEAQLDKSGLPSDRFFAERPEGSVSTLKIQRTQQEDSAVYLCASSWGTELEQYFGPGTRLTVT.

The rearrangement links TRBV11-2 to TRBJ1-2; D call uncertain. The CDR3 is made up of 13 amino acids. Trimming took 5 bases from V and 1 from J, leaving 8 bases between them. CDR1 SGHAT and CDR2 FQNNGV come from the germline V gene. CDR3 in DNA: TGTGCCAGCAGCCCCCAAAATAACTATGGCTACACCTTC. Encoded protein: CASSPQNNYGYTF.

This clone was recorded a few times. The chain employs TRBV27 and TRBJ1-2; TRBD1 aligns across 7 bases. V trimming: 4 bases; J trimming: 3 bases; junction bases outside the gene matches: 5. The CDR3 runs to 14 residues. Germline CDR1 and CDR2: MNHEY and SMNVEV (reference sequence). The CDR3 loop reads CASSSGGGYYGYTF. The CDR3 nucleotides are TGTGCCAGCAGTTCGGGAGGGGGCTACTATGGCTACACCTTC.

This clone was found many times. The chain couples TRBV6-1 to TRBJ1-1, with TRBD1 as a possible D gene (6 bases). CDR3 size: 19 residues. Trimming took off 3 bases at V and 0 bases at J, with 23 bases between the two ends. Germline V gene sequence: CDR1 MNHNS, CDR2 SASEGT. This chain's CDR3 is CASSDPSGTRERMNTEAFF. Here the CDR3 DNA reads TGTGCCAGCAGTGACCCTTCCGGGACAAGGGAGCGCATGAACACTGAAGCTTTCTTT.

The genes are TRBV7-8 and TRBJ1-2; no reliable D call. Germline-derived CDR1 and CDR2 are SGHVS and FQNEAQ. V lost 1 base, J lost 8 bases, and 11 bases lay in between. CDR3 length: 13 residues. CDR3 in amino acids: CASSLGGRGGYTF. For the CDR3, the DNA is TGTGCCAGCAGCTTAGGCGGGCGCGGAGGCTACACCTTC.